The 23 T cell receptor beta chains below were found in one sample sequenced in a study of T cells in Graves' hyperthyroidism and ophthalmopathy. TCR beta CDR3 region amplification was performed from RNA transcripts. TCR CDR3 underwent first-round RT-PCR with the HTBI primer set. Each CDR3 protein gets one entry after TCRdb re-called the multiplex PCR reads with MiXCR. The data hold around 300,000 distinct CDR3 sequences, with 20% to 25% observed a single time. The sequenced material came from blood. The source of these receptors is a man aged 35 to 55 with Graves' hyperthyroidism that later progressed to Graves' ophthalmopathy.

The chain recombines TRBV20-1 with TRBJ1-5, with TRBD1 matching 8 bases. CDR1 and CDR2 (germline): DFQATT, SNEGSKA (reference sequence). V was clipped by 4 bases and J by 6 bases; unmatched bases: 11. CDR3 size: 15 residues. Written as DNA, the CDR3 is TGCAGTGCTATCTGGACAGGGCAGGAGGGTCAGCCCCAGCATTTT. Residues: CSAIWTGQEGQPQHF.

J is TRBJ1-1 and V is TRBV20-1, with D uncertain. CDR3 length: 15 amino acids. Germline V gives CDR1 DFQATT, CDR2 SNEGSKA (reference sequence). Between the trimmed V and J ends, which lost 0 bases and 3 bases, there was a span of 14 bases. CDR3 in amino acids: CSAREGTGWDTEAFF. CDR3 in DNA: TGCAGTGCTAGAGAGGGAACGGGGTGGGACACTGAAGCTTTCTTT.

This clonotype was seen just once. V gene TRBV28 combines with J gene TRBJ2-5; 11 nucleotides match TRBD1. The trim removed 6 bases at V and 2 bases at J, leaving 8 bases unmatched. CDR1 and CDR2 from the germline V gene are MDHEN and SYDVKM. The CDR3 is 16 amino acids. CDR3 region: CASRSRDRGVQETQYF. The CDR3 DNA reads TGTGCCAGCAGGTCGAGGGACAGGGGGGTACAAGAGACCCAGTACTTC.

This clonotype was counted at least ten times. DNA for the CDR3: TGTGCCAGCAGTTTAACGGGGAATGGGTACACTGAAGCTTTCTTT. Its protein product is CASSLTGNGYTEAFF. The V and J genes are TRBV12-3 or TRBV12-4 and TRBJ1-1; no definite D call. The V and J ends lost 2 bases and 3 bases respectively, with 13 bases between them. The CDR3 has 15 residues.

In its sample, this clonotype was seen many times. This chain uses TRBV7-9 with TRBJ2-7; 10 nucleotides line up with TRBD2. Trimming took 5 bases from V and 8 from J; bases not matched to a gene: 9. The CDR3 totals 14 residues. Germline CDR1 is SEHNR and CDR2 is FQNEAQ (reference sequence). The CDR3 bases are TGTGCCAGCAGCCCCTTAGCGGGAGGCTTAAAGCAGTACTTC. It codes for CASSPLAGGLKQYF.

The J gene is TRBJ2-6, the V gene TRBV6-2 or TRBV6-3, with 10 bases fitting TRBD1. The CDR3 has 15 residues. Germline CDR1 reads MNHEY; CDR2 reads SVGEGT. CDR3: CASGQGFSGANVLTF. The CDR3 DNA reads TGTGCTTCGGGACAGGGGTTCTCTGGGGCCAACGTCCTGACTTTC.

This clonotype has a count of ten or more. At one end the junction does not follow the germline gene, possibly because of a read error. V and J are TRBV7-7 and TRBJ2-5; D is perhaps TRBD2 (6 bases). The CDR3 is 15 amino acids. Germline V gives CDR1 SSHAT, CDR2 FNYEAQ (reference sequence). This chain's CDR3 is CASSWGTSDQETQYF. In DNA form, the CDR3 reads TGTGCTAGCAGCTGGGGGACTTCGGACCAAGAGACCCAGTACTTC.

This clonotype has a count of ten or more. The rearrangement uses TRBV14 and TRBJ1-2; no clear D. Germline loops: CDR1 SGHDN, CDR2 FVKESK. The V end was cut by 3 bases, the J end by 3 bases, with 8 bases between. The CDR3 runs to 13 residues. CDR3 DNA: TGTGCCAGCAGCCAGAACAGCTACTATGGCTACACCTTC. The encoded protein is CASSQNSYYGYTF.

V gene TRBV24-1 combines with J gene TRBJ1-2; D may be TRBD1 (5 bases). V shed 4 bases and J shed 0 bases, with 11 bases lying between them. Germline values: CDR1 KGHDR, CDR2 SFDVKD. The CDR3 loop spans 15 amino acids. The CDR3 DNA is TGTGCCACCAGTGACGGCAGGGACGCTAACTATGGCTACACCTTC. It yields the protein CATSDGRDANYGYTF.

This clonotype was recorded many times. The V call is TRBV28, the J call TRBJ2-7; possible D gene TRBD2, 6 bases. CDR3 length equals 15 residues. Germline CDR1 reads MDHEN; CDR2 reads SYDVKM. Deletions cut 4 bases from V and 0 bases from J, with 13 bases between. The CDR3 nucleotides read TGTGCCAGCAGTTCCCCTCGGGAGCCCTCCTACGAGCAGTACTTC. As protein: CASSSPREPSYEQYF. Supplemented by reference TRBV28 and TRBJ2-7, the full variable domain reads DVKVTQSSRYLVKRTGEKVFLECVQDMDHENMFWYRQDPGLGLRLIYFSYDVKMKEKGDIPEGYSVSREKKERFSLILESASTNQTSMYLCASSSPREPSYEQYFGPGTRLTVT.

The chain recombines TRBV30 with TRBJ1-5; D unresolved. CDR3 length equals 13 residues. Germline V CDR1 and CDR2: GTSNPN, SVGIG (reference sequence). Trimming removed 4 bases from V and 7 bases from J, with 14 bases in between. CDR3 DNA: TGTGCCTGGAATGGGCAGGCCGACCAGCCCCAGCATTTT. Its translation is CAWNGQADQPQHF.

This clonotype was counted between two and nine times. This sequence joins TRBV4-2 and TRBJ1-3, with a tentative D call TRBD1 (6 bases). Germline lookup yields CDR1 LGHNA and CDR2 YNFKEQ. V gave up 5 bases and J gave up 0 bases, with 14 bases separating them. The CDR3 covers 16 residues. Here the CDR3 DNA reads TGTGCCAGCAGCAAACTAACGGGGGCCTCTGGAAACACCATATATTTT. Its protein is CASSKLTGASGNTIYF.

This clonotype occurred many times. This chain connects TRBV3-1 to TRBJ1-3; no clear D gene. CDR1 and CDR2 (germline): LGHDT, YNNKEL (reference sequence). V was cut by 4 bases and J by 0 bases, with 13 bases left in between. This CDR3 has 16 residues. CDR3 protein: CASSRGSVSSGNTIYF. The CDR3 DNA reads as TGTGCCAGCAGCCGCGGATCAGTAAGCTCTGGAAACACCATATATTTT.

CDR3 sequence (DNA): TGTGCCAGCACCCCGGGACAACTAGCTGAAGCTTTCTTT. Its translation is CASTPGQLAEAFF. The V gene is TRBV6-1, the J gene TRBJ1-1, with a weak D call TRBD1 (6 bases). Germline V gene data show CDR1 as MNHNS and CDR2 as SASEGT. The CDR3 totals 13 residues. Deletions cut 7 bases from V and 6 bases from J, with 15 bases between.

This clonotype was counted ten times or more. The chain is built from TRBV7-3 and TRBJ2-2; D uncertain. The CDR3 runs 14 residues. V was cut by 5 bases and J by 5 bases, with 12 bases left in between. Germline CDR1 and CDR2: SGHTA and FQGTGA. The DNA for the CDR3 is TGTGCCAGCAGCCCAATCCCTGGTACCGGGGAGCTGTTTTTT. Translating gives CASSPIPGTGELFF.

The chain has TRBV6-5 and TRBJ1-2, with D possibly being TRBD1 (5 bases). Germline lookup yields CDR1 MNHEY and CDR2 SVGAGI. Trimming pared 0 bases from V and 7 bases from J, leaving 18 bases between. The CDR3 covers 16 residues. DNA of the CDR3: TGTGCCAGCAGTTACTCAACAGGTAAGCGACGAAGTGGCTACACCTTC. Amino acid sequence: CASSYSTGKRRSGYTF.

Ten or more counts support this clonotype. V gene TRBV2 combines with J gene TRBJ2-7; 9 bases are a match to TRBD1. J lost 3 bases, V lost 7 bases, and 4 bases had no gene match. From germline, CDR1 is SNHLY and CDR2 FYNNEI. The CDR3 covers 13 residues. CDR3 nucleotide sequence: TGTGCCAGCACCGGGACAGGGCTCTACGAGCAGTACTTC. This codes for CASTGTGLYEQYF.

This clonotype was observed a single time. The chain has TRBV6-1 and TRBJ2-2; D is unclear. Germline lookup yields CDR1 MNHNS and CDR2 SASEGT. This CDR3 is 13 amino acids long. Trimming took 5 bases from V and 6 from J, leaving 10 bases between them. This CDR3 reads CASSTDAPGELFF. DNA of the CDR3: TGTGCCAGCAGTACGGACGCCCCCGGGGAGCTGTTTTTT.

The CDR3 DNA sequence: TGTGCCAGCATTTCGGGAGAGACCCAGTACTTC. It codes for CASISGETQYF. The V gene is TRBV6-1, the J gene TRBJ2-5, with D hard to call. The CDR3 length is 11 residues. Per germline, CDR1 MNHNS and CDR2 SASEGT. Deletions cut 7 bases from V and 4 bases from J, with 7 bases between.

This clonotype was counted ten times or more. The rearrangement links TRBV30 to TRBJ2-2; D remains unclear. The CDR3 loop spans 12 amino acids. CDR1 is GTSNPN and CDR2 is SVGIG in the germline V gene (reference sequence). Trimming removed 5 bases at V and 1 base at J, with 5 bases between. The CDR3 DNA reads TGTGCCTGGCTCGGGAACACCGGGGAGCTGTTTTTT. It codes for CAWLGNTGELFF.

The CDR3 region is CASSFRGQGRYEQYF. DNA of the CDR3: TGTGCCAGCAGTTTTCGGGGACAGGGGCGCTACGAGCAGTACTTC. V is TRBV12-3 or TRBV12-4 and J is TRBJ2-7; TRBD1 matches at 10 bases. The CDR3 runs to 15 residues. The junction had 5 bases not matched to a gene; V was cut back by 3 bases and J by 3 bases.

There are a few counts of this clonotype. V and J are TRBV12-3 or TRBV12-4 and TRBJ2-7, with 7 bases identical to TRBD1. The CDR3 contains 14 residues. Trimming removed 5 bases from V and 5 bases from J; junction bases left unmatched: 9. In DNA form, the CDR3 reads TGTGCCAGCAGTACAACGTACGGGACAGACGAGCAGTACTTC. Translated: CASSTTYGTDEQYF.

This clonotype was found many times. This chain connects TRBV27 to TRBJ1-6; TRBD1 agrees at 7 bases. Germline-derived CDR1 and CDR2 are MNHEY and SMNVEV (reference sequence). J lost 7 bases, V lost 6 bases, and 6 bases had no gene match. The CDR3 has 14 amino acids. The CDR3 DNA follows: TGTGCCAGCAGCCCACAGGGGAACAATTCACCCCTCCACTTT. Translated, it gives CASSPQGNNSPLHF.